Given below is one T cell receptor beta chain in context. What it binds is not known. The data are from a study of shared clonotypes between healthy human individuals. Study observations and caveats: Measured sharing among donors was expected to vary with sequencing depth.

TCRdb keeps only in-frame clones here, not all; method: immunoSEQ multiplex PCR. This sample has over a million clones, with roughly 70% found just once. The V gene's germline CDR1 is SGHNT and CDR2 YENEEA. This CDR3 region has 16 residues. V lost 5 bases, J lost 1 base, and 14 bases lay in between. Healthy and HIV-negative, the adult donors had no recent acute infections or vaccinations. Donors comprised only Caucasian adults living in Nashville, Tennessee. The split of CD4+ cells yielded CD45RA+ naive and CD45RA-negative memory subsets. V gene TRBV11-3 combines with J gene TRBJ2-2; the D is unclear. The clonotype originates from a man aged 18 to 30 in good health. The sample taken for sequencing was memory CD4+ T cells sorted from blood. The subset here: CD45RA-negative fraction. The CDR3 here is CASSDSIDGNTGELFF. The CDR3 DNA is TGTGCCAGCAGCGATTCCATTGACGGGAACACCGGGGAGCTGTTTTTT.